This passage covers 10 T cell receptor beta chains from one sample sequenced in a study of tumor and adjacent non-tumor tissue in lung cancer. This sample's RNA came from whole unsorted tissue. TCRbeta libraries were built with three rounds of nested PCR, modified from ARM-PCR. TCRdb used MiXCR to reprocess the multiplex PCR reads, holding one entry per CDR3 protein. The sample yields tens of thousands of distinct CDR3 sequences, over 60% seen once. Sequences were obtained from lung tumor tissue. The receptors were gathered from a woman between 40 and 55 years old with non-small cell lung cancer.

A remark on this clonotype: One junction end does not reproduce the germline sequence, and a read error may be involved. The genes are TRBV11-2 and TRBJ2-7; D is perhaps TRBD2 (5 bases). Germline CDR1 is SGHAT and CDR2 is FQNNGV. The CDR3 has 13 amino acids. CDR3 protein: CASIPKRDREQYF. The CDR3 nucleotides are TGTGCTAGCATCCCGAAGAGGGATAGGGAGCAGTACTTC.

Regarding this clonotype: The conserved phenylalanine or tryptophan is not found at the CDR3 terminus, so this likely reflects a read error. The CDR3 loop is CASSRTGTDNEQFL. The CDR3 DNA reads TGTGCCAGCTCCCGTACGGGCACCGACAATGAGCAGTTCTTA. This chain links TRBV11-2 with TRBJ2-1, with D unclear. CDR1 and CDR2 from the germline V gene are SGHAT and FQNNGV. The CDR3 loop spans 14 amino acids. The V end was cut by 8 bases, the J end by 5 bases, with 16 bases between.

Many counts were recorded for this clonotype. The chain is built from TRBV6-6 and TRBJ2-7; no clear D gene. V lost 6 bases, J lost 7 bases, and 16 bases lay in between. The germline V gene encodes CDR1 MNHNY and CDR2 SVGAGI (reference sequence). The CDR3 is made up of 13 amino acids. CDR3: CASSRNRGIEQYF. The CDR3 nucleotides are TGTGCCAGCAGCCGAAACCGAGGTATTGAGCAGTACTTC.

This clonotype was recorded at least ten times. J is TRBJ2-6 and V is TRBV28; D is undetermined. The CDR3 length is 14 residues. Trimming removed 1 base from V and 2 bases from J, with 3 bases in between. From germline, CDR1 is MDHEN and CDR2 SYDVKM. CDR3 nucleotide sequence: TGTGCCAGCAGTTTATTAGCTGGGGCCAACGTCCTGACTTTC. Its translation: CASSLLAGANVLTF. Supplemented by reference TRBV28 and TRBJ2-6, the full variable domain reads DVKVTQSSRYLVKRTGEKVFLECVQDMDHENMFWYRQDPGLGLRLIYFSYDVKMKEKGDIPEGYSVSREKKERFSLILESASTNQTSMYLCASSLLAGANVLTFGAGSRLTVL.

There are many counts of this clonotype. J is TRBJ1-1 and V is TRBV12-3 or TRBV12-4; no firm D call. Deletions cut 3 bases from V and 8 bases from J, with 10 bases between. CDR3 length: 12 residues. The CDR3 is CASSFSGPEAFF. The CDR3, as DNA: TGTGCCAGCAGTTTCTCAGGACCCGAAGCTTTCTTT.

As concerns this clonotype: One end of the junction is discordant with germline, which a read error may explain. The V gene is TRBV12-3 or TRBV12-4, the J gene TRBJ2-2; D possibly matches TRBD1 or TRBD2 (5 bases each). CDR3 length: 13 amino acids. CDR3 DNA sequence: TGTGCCAGCAGTTCTATGGACACCGGGGAGCTCTTTTTT. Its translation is CASSSMDTGELFF.

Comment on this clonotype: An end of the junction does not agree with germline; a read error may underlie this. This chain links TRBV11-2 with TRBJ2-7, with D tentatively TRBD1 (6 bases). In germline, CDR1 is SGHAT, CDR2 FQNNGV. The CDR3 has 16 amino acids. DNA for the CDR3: TGTTTCAGCAGCCCCCTCGGTGGGCAGGGGTACTACGATCAGTACTTC. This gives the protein CFSSPLGGQGYYDQYF.

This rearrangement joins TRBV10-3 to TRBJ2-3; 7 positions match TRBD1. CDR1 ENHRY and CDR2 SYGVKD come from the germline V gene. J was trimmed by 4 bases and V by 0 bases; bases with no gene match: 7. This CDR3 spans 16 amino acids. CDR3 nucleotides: TGTGCCATCAGTGAGTCAGGACAGGCCCGTCCAGATACGCAGTATTTT. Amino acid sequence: CAISESGQARPDTQYF.

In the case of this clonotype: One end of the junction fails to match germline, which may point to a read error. As DNA, the CDR3 is TGCAATGCTAGAGATCGGGGGGCTTATGACTACACCTTC. As protein: CNARDRGAYDYTF. V and J are TRBV20-1 and TRBJ1-2, with a possible D match to TRBD1 (6 bases). The CDR3 loop spans 13 amino acids. CDR1 is DFQATT, CDR2 SNEGSKA, per germline (reference sequence).

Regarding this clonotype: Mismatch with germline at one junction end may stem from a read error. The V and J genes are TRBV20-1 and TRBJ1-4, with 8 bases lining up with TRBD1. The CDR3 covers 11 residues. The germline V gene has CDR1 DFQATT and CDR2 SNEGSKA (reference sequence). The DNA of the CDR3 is TGCAGTCCTAGACCCGACAGGGGACAGTTTTTT. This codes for CSPRPDRGQFF.